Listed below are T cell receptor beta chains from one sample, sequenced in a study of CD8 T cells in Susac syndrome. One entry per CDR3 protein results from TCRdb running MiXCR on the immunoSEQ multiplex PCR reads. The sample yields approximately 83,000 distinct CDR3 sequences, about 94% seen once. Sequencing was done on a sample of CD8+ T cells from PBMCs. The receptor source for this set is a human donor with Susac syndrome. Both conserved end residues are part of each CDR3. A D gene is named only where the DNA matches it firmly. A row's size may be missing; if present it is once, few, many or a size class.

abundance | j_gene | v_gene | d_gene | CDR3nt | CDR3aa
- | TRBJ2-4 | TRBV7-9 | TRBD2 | TGTGCCAGCAGCCTGGGACTAGCGGGAGGGCAAGACATTCAGTACTTC | CASSLGLAGGQDIQYF
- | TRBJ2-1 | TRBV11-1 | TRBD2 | TGTGCCAGCAGCTTAGGTAGCGGGTCGTACAATGAGCAGTTCTTC | CASSLGSGSYNEQFF
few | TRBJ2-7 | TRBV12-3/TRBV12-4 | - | TGTGCCAGCAGTCGCGACTACGAGCAGTACTTC | CASSRDYEQYF
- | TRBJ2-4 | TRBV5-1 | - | TGCGCCAGAGACGACCTGACGGGAAACATTCAGTACTTC | CARDDLTGNIQYF
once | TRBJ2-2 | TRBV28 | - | TGTGCCAGCAGTTTATCAGGGGTCACCGGGGAGCTGTTTTTT | CASSLSGVTGELFF
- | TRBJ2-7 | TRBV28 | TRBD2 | TGTGCCAGCACCCCGACTAGCGGATCGTTCTACGAGCAGTACTTC | CASTPTSGSFYEQYF
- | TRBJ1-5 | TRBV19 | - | TGTGCCAGTAGAGTTAACACCCTTGGCAATCAGCCCCAGCATTTT | CASRVNTLGNQPQHF
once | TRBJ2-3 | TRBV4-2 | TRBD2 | TGTGCCAGCATGTCAGCGGGAGTCCCAGATACGCAGTATTTT | CASMSAGVPDTQYF
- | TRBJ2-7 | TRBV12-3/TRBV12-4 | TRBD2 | TGTGCCAGCAGGGGACTAGCGGAACCGGGCGAGCAGTACTTC | CASRGLAEPGEQYF
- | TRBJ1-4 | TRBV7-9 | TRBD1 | TGTGCCAGCAGCCACGGACAGGGGGTGAATCGGAAACTGTTTTTT | CASSHGQGVNRKLFF
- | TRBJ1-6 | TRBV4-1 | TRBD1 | TGCGCCAGCAGCCAAACACCAAGGGGGCACAGTTCACCCCTCCACTTT | CASSQTPRGHSSPLHF
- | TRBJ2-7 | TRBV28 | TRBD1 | TGTGCCAGCAGGTGGACAGGGAGAATGTACGAGCAGTACTTC | CASRWTGRMYEQYF
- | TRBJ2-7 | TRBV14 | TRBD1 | TGTGCCAGCAGCCAAGCAGCCTTAGGGGGCCACAGCTCCTACGAGCAGTACTTC | CASSQAALGGHSSYEQYF
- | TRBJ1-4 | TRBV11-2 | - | TGTGCCAGCAGCTTAGGGAGAGGGTCTGAAAAACTGTTTTTT | CASSLGRGSEKLFF
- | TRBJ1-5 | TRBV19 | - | TGTGCCAGTATTACGTCCCCCGGTCAGCCCCAGCATTTT | CASITSPGQPQHF
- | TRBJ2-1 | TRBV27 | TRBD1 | TGTGCCAGCAGGGAGGACAGGGGGCCATACAATGAGCAGTTCTTC | CASREDRGPYNEQFF
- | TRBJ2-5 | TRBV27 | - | TGTGCCAGCAGTTTCCAGGGTAAAGAGACCCAGTACTTC | CASSFQGKETQYF
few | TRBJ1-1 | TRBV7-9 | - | TGTGCCAGCAGCCCCGCCGGCACTGAAGCTTTCTTT | CASSPAGTEAFF
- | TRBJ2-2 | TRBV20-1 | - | TGCAGTGCTAGTATTAACACCGGGGAGCTGTTTTTT | CSASINTGELFF
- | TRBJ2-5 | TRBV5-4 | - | TGTGCCAGCAGCTTGGATACAGGAGGGGAGACCCAGTACTTC | CASSLDTGGETQYF
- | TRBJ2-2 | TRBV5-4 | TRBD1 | TGTGCCAGCAGCCCTTCCGGGACAGCGAACACCGGGGAGCTGTTTTTT | CASSPSGTANTGELFF
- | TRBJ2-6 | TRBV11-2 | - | TGTGCCAGCAGCTTAGCGCAGGCCAACGTCCTGACTTTC | CASSLAQANVLTF
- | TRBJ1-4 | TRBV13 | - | TGTGCCAGCAGCCTATCGGGAGGGTCTAATGAAAAACTGTTTTTT | CASSLSGGSNEKLFF
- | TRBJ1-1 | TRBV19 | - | TGTGCCAGTAGTAACAGGATCCCTGAAGCTTTCTTT | CASSNRIPEAFF
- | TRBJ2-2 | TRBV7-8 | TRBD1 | TGTGCCAGCAGCTTAGAATCAGGGGGTACCGGGGAGCTGTTTTTT | CASSLESGGTGELFF